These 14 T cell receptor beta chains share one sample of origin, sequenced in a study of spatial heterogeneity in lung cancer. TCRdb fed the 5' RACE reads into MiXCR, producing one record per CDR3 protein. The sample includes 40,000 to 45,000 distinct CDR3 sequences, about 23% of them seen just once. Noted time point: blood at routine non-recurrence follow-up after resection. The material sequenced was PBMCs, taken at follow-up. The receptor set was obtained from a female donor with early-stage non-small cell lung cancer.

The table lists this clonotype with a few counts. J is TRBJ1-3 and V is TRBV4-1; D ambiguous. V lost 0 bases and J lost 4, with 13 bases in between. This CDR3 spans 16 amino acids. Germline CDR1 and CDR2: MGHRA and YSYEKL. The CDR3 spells CASSQDSKVVGNTIYF. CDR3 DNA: TGCGCCAGCAGCCAAGATTCGAAGGTGGTGGGAAACACCATATATTTT.

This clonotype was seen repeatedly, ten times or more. In DNA, the CDR3 is TGTGCCAGCGGAGGGACAGTGAACACTGAAGCTTTCTTT. Its translation is CASGGTVNTEAFF. The chain combines TRBV7-2 with TRBJ1-1; 7 positions agree with TRBD1. Germline-derived CDR1 and CDR2 are SGHTA and FQGNSA. Unmatched junction bases numbered 3, after V lost 8 bases and J lost 0 bases. CDR3 length: 13 amino acids.

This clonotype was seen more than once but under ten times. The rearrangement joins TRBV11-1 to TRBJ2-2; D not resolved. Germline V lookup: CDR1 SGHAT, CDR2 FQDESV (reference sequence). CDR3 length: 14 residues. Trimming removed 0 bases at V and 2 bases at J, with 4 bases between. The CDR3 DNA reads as TGTGCCAGCAGCTTAGCGCCCAACACCGGGGAGCTGTTTTTT. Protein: CASSLAPNTGELFF.

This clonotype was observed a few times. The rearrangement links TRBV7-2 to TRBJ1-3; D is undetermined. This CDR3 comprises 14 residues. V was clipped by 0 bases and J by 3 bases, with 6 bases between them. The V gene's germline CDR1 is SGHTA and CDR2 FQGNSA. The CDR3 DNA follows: TGTGCCAGCAGCTTAGCAGAGGGTGGAAACACCATATATTTT. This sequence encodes CASSLAEGGNTIYF.

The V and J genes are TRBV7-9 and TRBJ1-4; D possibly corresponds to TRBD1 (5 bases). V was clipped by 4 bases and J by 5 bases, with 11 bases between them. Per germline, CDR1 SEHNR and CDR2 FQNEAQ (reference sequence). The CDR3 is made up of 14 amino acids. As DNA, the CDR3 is TGTGCCAGCAGCTACCGGGGGGTAAATGAAAAACTGTTTTTT. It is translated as CASSYRGVNEKLFF. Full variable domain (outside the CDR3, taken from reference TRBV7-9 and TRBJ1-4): DTGVSQNPRHKITKRGQNVTFRCDPISEHNRLYWYRQTLGQGPEFLTYFQNEAQLEKSRLLSDRFSAERPKGSFSTLEIQRTEQGDSAMYLCASSYRGVNEKLFFGSGTQLSVL.

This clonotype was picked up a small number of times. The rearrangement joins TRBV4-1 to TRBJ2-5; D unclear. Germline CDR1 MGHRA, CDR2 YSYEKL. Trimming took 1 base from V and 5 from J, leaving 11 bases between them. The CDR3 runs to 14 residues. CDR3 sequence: CASSQGRSLETQYF. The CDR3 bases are TGCGCCAGCAGCCAAGGTCGGTCGCTGGAGACCCAGTACTTC.

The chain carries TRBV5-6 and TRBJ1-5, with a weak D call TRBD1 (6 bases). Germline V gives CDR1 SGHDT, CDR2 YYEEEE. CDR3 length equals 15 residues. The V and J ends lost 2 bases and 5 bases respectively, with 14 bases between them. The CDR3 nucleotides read TGTGCCAGCAGCTTAAGGGGGACCGTCGATCAGCCCCAGCATTTT. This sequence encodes CASSLRGTVDQPQHF.

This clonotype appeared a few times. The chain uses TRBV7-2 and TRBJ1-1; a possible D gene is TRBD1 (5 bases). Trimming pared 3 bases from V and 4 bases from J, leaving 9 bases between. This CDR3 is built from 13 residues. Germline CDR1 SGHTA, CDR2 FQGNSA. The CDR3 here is CASSFSRGTEAFF. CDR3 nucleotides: TGTGCCAGCAGCTTTTCGAGGGGCACTGAAGCTTTCTTT.

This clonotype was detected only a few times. The CDR3 region is CASSQLGGTGELFF. DNA of the CDR3: TGTGCCAGCAGCCAGCTCGGGGGCACCGGGGAGCTGTTTTTT. V is TRBV7-9 and J is TRBJ2-2, with D possibly being TRBD2 (6 bases). The germline V and J ends were trimmed by 5 bases and 4 bases, with 11 bases remaining between them. The CDR3 sequence is 14 residues long. Germline values: CDR1 SEHNR, CDR2 FQNEAQ (reference sequence).

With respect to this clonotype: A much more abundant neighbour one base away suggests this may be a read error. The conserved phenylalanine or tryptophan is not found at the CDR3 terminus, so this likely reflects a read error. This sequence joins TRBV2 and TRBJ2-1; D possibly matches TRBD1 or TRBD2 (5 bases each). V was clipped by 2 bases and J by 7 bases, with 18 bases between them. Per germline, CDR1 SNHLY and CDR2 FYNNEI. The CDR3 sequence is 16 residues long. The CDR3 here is CASSERGRDPFNEQFS. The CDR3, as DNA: TGTGCCAGCAGTGAAAGGGGTAGGGACCCTTTTAATGAGCAGTTCTCC.

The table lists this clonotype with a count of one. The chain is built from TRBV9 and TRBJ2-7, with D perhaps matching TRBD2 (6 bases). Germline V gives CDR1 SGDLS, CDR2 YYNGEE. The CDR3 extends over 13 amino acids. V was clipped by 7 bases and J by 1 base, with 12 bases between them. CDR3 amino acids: CASRSGPSYEQYF. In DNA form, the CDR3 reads TGTGCCAGCCGCAGCGGGCCGTCCTACGAGCAGTACTTC. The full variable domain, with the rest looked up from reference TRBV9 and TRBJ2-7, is DSGVTQTPKHLITATGQRVTLRCSPRSGDLSVYWYQQSLDQGLQFLIQYYNGEERAKGNILERFSAQQFPDLHSELNLSSLELGDSALYFCASRSGPSYEQYFGPGTRLTVT.

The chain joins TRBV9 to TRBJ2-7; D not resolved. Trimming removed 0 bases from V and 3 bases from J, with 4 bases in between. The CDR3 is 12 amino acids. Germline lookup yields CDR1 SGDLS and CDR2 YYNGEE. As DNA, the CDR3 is TGTGCCAGCAGCGTAGCTAGCTACGAGCAGTACGTC. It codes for CASSVASYEQYV.

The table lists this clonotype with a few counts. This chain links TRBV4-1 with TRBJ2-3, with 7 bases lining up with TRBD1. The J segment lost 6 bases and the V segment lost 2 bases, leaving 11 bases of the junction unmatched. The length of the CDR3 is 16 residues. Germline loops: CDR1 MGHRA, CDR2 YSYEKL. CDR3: CASSQNTGVVRDTQYF. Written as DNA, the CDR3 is TGCGCCAGCAGCCAAAATACAGGGGTCGTCAGGGATACGCAGTATTTT.

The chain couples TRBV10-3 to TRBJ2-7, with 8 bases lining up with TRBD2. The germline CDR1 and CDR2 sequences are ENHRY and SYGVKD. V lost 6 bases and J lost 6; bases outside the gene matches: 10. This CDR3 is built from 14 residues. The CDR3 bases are TGTGCCATCAGAGAAAGCGGGAGCCTCTTCGAGCAGTACTTC. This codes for CAIRESGSLFEQYF.